What follows are 17 T cell receptor beta chains derived from one specimen sequenced in a study of blood T cells in healthy people across ages. A second PCR, run for about 7 to 11 cycles, used a sample-barcoded 5' primer plus a J-beta primer mix. TCRdb reanalysed the 5' RACE reads using MiXCR and keeps one entry per CDR3 protein. This sample has roughly 640,000 distinct CDR3 sequences; under 30% occur once, and the top ten carry approximately 15%. Sequences were obtained from blood. The receptor source for this set is a woman of 80 years or more in good health.

In this sample, this clonotype turned up many times. Just one base apart from a much larger clone, this may be a read error. The V call is TRBV5-1, the J call TRBJ2-5, with D possibly being TRBD2 (6 bases). Germline loops: CDR1 SGHRS, CDR2 YFSETQ. The CDR3 is 14 amino acids. Deletions cut 5 bases from V and 11 bases from J, with 22 bases between. CDR3 DNA: TGCGCCAGCAGTTTCCCTACTAGCCACAATGAGCAGTACTTC. Amino acid sequence: CASSFPTSHNEQYF.

This clonotype was picked up a small number of times. CDR3 nucleotides: TGTGCCAGCAGCCTAAGGGGGGGTTACTGCTACGAGCAGTACTTC. It yields the protein CASSLRGGYCYEQYF. V usage is TRBV11-2 and J usage is TRBJ2-7, with TRBD2 as a possible D gene (7 bases). Germline lookup yields CDR1 SGHAT and CDR2 FQNNGV. This CDR3 region has 15 residues. The V gene lost 5 bases and the J gene lost 3 bases, with 17 bases spanning the gap.

This clonotype was counted between two and nine times. This clone may be a read error of a much larger clone one base away. The V call is TRBV5-1, the J call TRBJ2-7, with D hard to call. With 3 bases removed from V and 4 bases from J, the gap between germline ends came to 14 bases. Germline CDR1 SGHRS, CDR2 YFSETQ. This CDR3 spans 14 amino acids. The CDR3 here is CASSCRGETYEQYF. In DNA, the CDR3 is TGCGCCAGCAGCTGCCGCGGTGAAACATACGAGCAGTACTTC.

At least ten counts were recorded for this clonotype. This chain uses TRBV27 with TRBJ1-6; TRBD1 matches 10 bases. CDR1 is MNHEY and CDR2 is SMNVEV in the germline V gene (reference sequence). This CDR3 has 14 amino acids. V lost 6 bases and J lost 9; bases outside the gene matches: 5. The CDR3 spells CASRVTGGSSPLHF. DNA of the CDR3: TGTGCCAGCAGGGTGACAGGGGGCAGTTCACCCCTCCACTTT.

The table lists this clonotype with a few counts. A clone one base away is much larger, so this may be a read error. This sequence joins TRBV7-2 and TRBJ2-7; perhaps TRBD2 as D (5 bases). V was trimmed by 5 bases and J by 7 bases, leaving 15 bases between them. The CDR3 sequence is 13 residues long. Germline V gene lookup returns CDR1 SGHTA and CDR2 FQGNSA. The CDR3 bases are TGTGCCAGCAGCCTCCCCACTAGTGATGAGCAGTACTTC. This sequence encodes CASSLPTSDEQYF. Combining the CDR3 with reference TRBV7-2 and TRBJ2-7 gives the whole variable domain GAGVSQSPSNKVTEKGKDVELRCDPISGHTALYWYRQSLGQGLEFLIYFQGNSAPDKSGLPSDRFSAERTGGSVSTLTIQRTQQEDSAVYLCASSLPTSDEQYFGPGTRLTVT.

This clonotype was seen a few times. The gene calls are TRBV30 and TRBJ1-5; 7 bases align to TRBD1. Trimming at V came to 3 bases and at J to 4 bases, leaving 3 bases not matched to a gene. The germline gives CDR1 GTSNPN, CDR2 SVGIG (reference sequence). There are 13 residues in the CDR3. The CDR3 nucleotides are TGTGCCTGGAGAGGGACAGAGAATCAGCCCCAGCATTTT. This gives the protein CAWRGTENQPQHF.

The chain carries TRBV5-1 and TRBJ2-3, with 9 nucleotides matching TRBD1. Germline loops: CDR1 SGHRS, CDR2 YFSETQ. With V trimmed by 4 bases and J by 3 bases, 6 bases remained unmatched. This CDR3 contains 15 residues. The CDR3 protein is CASSPGGTGTDTQYF. Here the CDR3 DNA reads TGCGCCAGCAGCCCAGGGGGGACAGGGACAGATACGCAGTATTTT.

In this sample, this clonotype turned up many times. The CDR3 reads CASRTGSYEQYF. CDR3 nucleotide sequence: TGTGCCAGCAGGACAGGTTCCTACGAGCAGTACTTC. The chain combines TRBV6-2 or TRBV6-3 with TRBJ2-7; D perhaps matches TRBD1 (6 bases). The CDR3 runs 12 residues. Per germline, CDR1 MNHEY and CDR2 SVGEGT. Deletions cut 6 bases from V and 1 base from J, with 7 bases between.

This clonotype has a count of ten or more. The chain is built from TRBV15 and TRBJ2-7, with unresolved D. Trimming removed 0 bases from V and 2 bases from J, with 11 bases in between. Germline CDR1 reads LNHNV; CDR2 reads YYDKDF (reference sequence). The CDR3 totals 15 residues. DNA for the CDR3: TGTGCCACCAGCAGAGATCATGGCAGAGCCTACGAGCAGTACTTC. Encoded protein: CATSRDHGRAYEQYF.

In this sample, this clonotype turned up a few times. The gene calls are TRBV30 and TRBJ2-1; D remains ambiguous. In germline, CDR1 is GTSNPN, CDR2 SVGIG (reference sequence). This CDR3 is built from 11 residues. V was clipped by 2 bases and J by 7 bases, with 6 bases between them. The CDR3 loop reads CAWSHQNEQFF. CDR3 in DNA: TGTGCCTGGAGTCATCAGAATGAGCAGTTCTTC.

In this sample, this clonotype turned up many times. The gene calls are TRBV12-3 or TRBV12-4 and TRBJ1-5, with D perhaps matching TRBD1 (5 bases). With 4 bases removed from V and 0 bases from J, the gap between germline ends came to 7 bases. The length of the CDR3 is 14 residues. The CDR3 loop is CASSSTDSNQPQHF. The CDR3 DNA reads as TGTGCCAGCAGTTCGACAGATAGCAATCAGCCCCAGCATTTT.

In this sample, this clonotype turned up many times. The V call is TRBV20-1, the J call TRBJ2-5, with D tentatively TRBD1 (6 bases). V was pared by 1 base and J by 2 bases, with 14 bases between. CDR3 length: 15 amino acids. Germline loops: CDR1 DFQATT, CDR2 SNEGSKA (reference sequence). This chain's CDR3 is CSARVVPGVQETQYF. In DNA, the CDR3 is TGCAGTGCTAGAGTCGTACCAGGGGTTCAAGAGACCCAGTACTTC.

The table lists this clonotype with many counts. This chain links TRBV7-6 with TRBJ1-2; D perhaps matches TRBD1 (5 bases). Germline V lookup: CDR1 SGHVS, CDR2 FNYEAQ. This CDR3 is built from 16 residues. Between the trimmed V and J ends, which lost 1 base and 4 bases, there was a span of 16 bases. CDR3 sequence: CASSLEAPGAGYGYTF. DNA for the CDR3: TGTGCCAGCAGCTTAGAAGCCCCCGGGGCCGGCTATGGCTACACCTTC.

This clonotype was detected many times. V and J are TRBV6-1 and TRBJ1-1; a possible D gene is TRBD1 (5 bases). Trimming took off 6 bases at V and 3 bases at J, with 11 bases between the two ends. The CDR3 sequence is 13 residues long. Germline CDR1 MNHNS, CDR2 SASEGT. The DNA of the CDR3 is TGTGCCAGCAGCAGGGTAATCGACACTGAAGCTTTCTTT. Residues: CASSRVIDTEAFF.

A few counts support this clonotype. The CDR3 protein is CASSLPLYGYTF. The CDR3 region has the DNA TGTGCCAGCAGTTTACCCCTCTATGGCTACACCTTC. The gene calls are TRBV12-3 or TRBV12-4 and TRBJ1-2; no firm D call. V was clipped by 2 bases and J by 4 bases, with 5 bases between them. The CDR3 has 12 amino acids.

V gene TRBV9 combines with J gene TRBJ2-3, with TRBD1 matching 8 bases. Germline CDR1 SGDLS, CDR2 YYNGEE. V lost 3 bases, J lost 1 base, and 4 bases stayed unmatched. This CDR3 spans 15 amino acids. CDR3 loop: CASSAGGQGTDTQYF. CDR3 DNA sequence: TGTGCCAGCAGCGCAGGGGGACAGGGCACAGATACGCAGTATTTT.

A few counts support this clonotype. It may be a read error: a sequence one base away is much more abundant. The CDR3 sequence: CASTLGAGSTDAQYF. As DNA, the CDR3 is TGTGCCAGCACCCTAGGGGCAGGAAGCACAGATGCGCAGTATTTT. V and J are TRBV12-3 or TRBV12-4 and TRBJ2-3, with D possibly being TRBD1 (5 bases). This CDR3 is built from 15 residues.